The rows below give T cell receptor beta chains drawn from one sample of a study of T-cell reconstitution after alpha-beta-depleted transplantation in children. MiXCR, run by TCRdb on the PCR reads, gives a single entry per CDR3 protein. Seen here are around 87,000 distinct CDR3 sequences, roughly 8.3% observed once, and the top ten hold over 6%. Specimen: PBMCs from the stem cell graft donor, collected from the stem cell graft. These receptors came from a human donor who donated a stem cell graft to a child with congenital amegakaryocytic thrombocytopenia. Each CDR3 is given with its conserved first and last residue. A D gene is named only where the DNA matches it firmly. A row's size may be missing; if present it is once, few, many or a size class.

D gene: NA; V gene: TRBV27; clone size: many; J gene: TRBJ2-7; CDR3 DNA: TGTGCCAGCAGGACCAATGCGGGACGGTCCGCCGAGCAGTACTTC; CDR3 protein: CASRTNAGRSAEQYF
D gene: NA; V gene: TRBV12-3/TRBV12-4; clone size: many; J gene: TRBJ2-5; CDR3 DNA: TGTGCCAGCAGCCCCGGAGAAACGGGGGCCCAGTACTTC; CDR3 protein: CASSPGETGAQYF
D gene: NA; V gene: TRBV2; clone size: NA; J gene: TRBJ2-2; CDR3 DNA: TGTGCCAGCCGGAGACTAGTGGGGGCCACCGGGGAGCTGTTTTTT; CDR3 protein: CASRRLVGATGELFF
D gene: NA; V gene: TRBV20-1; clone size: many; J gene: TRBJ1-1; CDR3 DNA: TGCAGTGCTAGGCCAGGGTCCCTACTGAACGCTGAAGCTTTCTTT; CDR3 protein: CSARPGSLLNAEAFF
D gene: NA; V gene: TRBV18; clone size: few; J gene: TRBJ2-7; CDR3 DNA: TGTGCCAGCTCAGAGACTTGGGGGCGCGGGGGCGAGCAGTACTTC; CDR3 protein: CASSETWGRGGEQYF
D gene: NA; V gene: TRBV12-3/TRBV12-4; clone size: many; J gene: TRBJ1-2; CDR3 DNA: TGTGCCAGCAGCCCTCAGGGGCGTTATGGCTACACCTTC; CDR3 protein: CASSPQGRYGYTF
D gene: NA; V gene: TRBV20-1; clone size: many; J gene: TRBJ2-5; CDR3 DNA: TGCAGTGCTAGCAGCAGGGCGGAGACCCAGTACTTC; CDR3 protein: CSASSRAETQYF
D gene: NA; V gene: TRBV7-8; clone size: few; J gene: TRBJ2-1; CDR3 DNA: TGTGCCAGCAGCTTAATGGGCAGCCGGAGGATGGGGCAGTTCTTC; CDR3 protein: CASSLMGSRRMGQFF
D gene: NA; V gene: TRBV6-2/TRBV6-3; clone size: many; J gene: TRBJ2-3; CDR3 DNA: TGTGCCAGCAGTTTCGGACTCCAACCGGGGGCGGATACGCAGTATTTT; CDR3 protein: CASSFGLQPGADTQYF
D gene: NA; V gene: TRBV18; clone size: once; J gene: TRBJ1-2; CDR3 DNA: TGTGCCAGCTCACCCACTCAGGGGAACGGCTATGGCTACACCTTC; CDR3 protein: CASSPTQGNGYGYTF